This TCR beta chain came from a study of blood T cell repertoires in COVID-19. Study summary: From T cells, B-cell-depleted T cells, or PBMCs came the material, which was cDNA or gDNA.

Profiled with immunoSEQ multiplex PCR; TCRdb holds only in-frame clones, not every one. The sample holds about 200,000 clones, just under 90% seen once. The receptor was isolated from a man aged 30-40 years who had recovered from COVID-19. Sequenced material: PBMCs or T cells enriched from blood (not recorded which).

In DNA, the CDR3 is TGCAGCGTTTATTTACAGGGGGATGAAAAACTGTTTTTT. It yields the protein CSVYLQGDEKLFF. The rearrangement links TRBV29-1 to TRBJ1-4; 8 bases are a match to TRBD1. The V segment lost 5 bases and the J segment 6 bases; nucleotides outside the gene matches: 5. CDR1 and CDR2 from the germline V gene are SQVTM and ANQGSEA. The CDR3 length is 13 residues.